This T cell receptor beta chain was recorded in a study of CD8 T cells in Susac syndrome. From blood CD8+ and CD4+ T cells, TCR beta sequences were generated. Negative isolation yielded CD4+ and CD8+ T cells, and FACS enriched TEMRA cells. After extraction with the RNeasy kit, about 0.45 to 1 ug of the RNA was reverse transcribed using random hexamers. immunoSEQ multiplex PCR amplified TCR beta CDR3 across 54 Vbeta, 13 Jbeta. TCRdb re-called the immunoSEQ multiplex PCR reads through MiXCR, storing one row per CDR3 protein. The sample lists 150,000 to 180,000 distinct CDR3 sequences; roughly 95% were seen once. Germline V gene data show CDR1 as LNHDA and CDR2 as SQIVND (reference sequence). The CDR3 covers 14 residues. V lost 5 bases and J lost 4; bases outside the gene matches: 7.

This clonotype was obtained from a human donor with multiple sclerosis. The specimen sequenced was CD8+ T cells from PBMCs. The rearrangement links TRBV19 to TRBJ1-1; the match to TRBD1 covers 7 bases. The CDR3 nucleotides read TGTGCCAGTAGTCTTACAGGGGTAGGCACTGAAGCTTTCTTT. It encodes CASSLTGVGTEAFF.